The 29 T cell receptor beta chains presented below share a single source sample, sequenced in a study of spatial heterogeneity in lung cancer. MiXCR, applied by TCRdb to the 5' RACE reads, yields one record per CDR3 protein. The top ten hold over 9.5% of the sample, which has some 9,800 distinct CDR3 sequences, 6.3% seen once. Time point in this sample: sample taken at primary tumor resection. Study conclusions and caveats: For expanded intratumoral alpha and beta TCRs, counts tracked tumor mutation counts.

For these receptors, no antigen is known. The material sequenced was lung tumor tissue, taken at surgery. All receptors derive from a male donor with early-stage non-small cell lung cancer.

This clonotype appeared many times. This beta chain is off target for a library built for alpha chains, so its abundance means little. The chain employs TRBV6-6 and TRBJ2-5, with D possibly TRBD2 on 6 matching bases. The CDR3 contains 15 residues. V was pared by 0 bases and J by 3 bases, with 11 bases between. Germline CDR1 is MNHNY and CDR2 is SVGAGI (reference sequence). CDR3 nucleotide sequence: TGTGCCAGCAGTTACTCAAGACTAGTTGAAGAGACCCAGTACTTC. This sequence encodes CASSYSRLVEETQYF.

This clonotype was counted at least ten times. Little can be read into the size of this beta chain, an off-target read in a library designed for alpha chains. The rearrangement joins TRBV12-3 or TRBV12-4 to TRBJ1-2; 7 positions match TRBD1. The CDR3 has 14 residues. Trimming took 7 bases from V and 0 from J; bases not matched to a gene: 5. CDR3 sequence: CASNRGGPNYGYTF. The CDR3 region has the DNA TGTGCCAGCAACAGGGGTGGGCCTAACTATGGCTACACCTTC.

This clonotype was observed at least ten times. This beta chain lies outside the target of a library built for alpha chains; its clone size means little. The chain is built from TRBV29-1 and TRBJ1-2; D not resolved. With 6 bases removed from V and 0 bases from J, the gap between germline ends came to 11 bases. Germline CDR1 reads SQVTM; CDR2 reads ANQGSEA. The CDR3 is 13 residues long. The CDR3 protein is CSVRDPANYGYTF. The CDR3 region has the DNA TGCAGCGTAAGAGACCCAGCTAACTATGGCTACACCTTC.

This clonotype was seen at least ten times. With the library built for alpha chains, this beta chain is off target and its frequency is not meaningful. V gene TRBV5-1 combines with J gene TRBJ2-1, with 15 bases fitting TRBD2. V shed 5 bases and J 15 bases; nucleotides not matched to a gene: 9. This CDR3 region has 14 residues. The germline CDR1 and CDR2 sequences are SGHRS and YFSETQ. CDR3 bases: TGCGCCAGCAGGGCCGGGACTAGCGGGAGGATACCGTTCTTC. It translates to CASRAGTSGRIPFF.

By sample fraction, this clonotype is medium-sized (0.01 to 0.1%). This beta chain came through as a stray read in a library set up for alpha chains, and its size says little. The chain is built from TRBV20-1 and TRBJ2-3; D gene uncertain. The germline V gene encodes CDR1 DFQATT and CDR2 SNEGSKA (reference sequence). The CDR3 totals 12 residues. With 5 bases removed from V and 4 bases from J, the gap between germline ends came to 10 bases. CDR3 sequence reads: CSARGPADTQYF. The CDR3 DNA is TGCAGTGCTCGCGGACCGGCAGATACGCAGTATTTT.

This clonotype showed up many times. Within a library made for alpha chains, this beta chain is off target, and its count is uninformative. The chain couples TRBV12-3 or TRBV12-4 to TRBJ1-3; D is unclear. Trimming cost V 6 bases and J 6 bases, with 6 bases left between them. The CDR3 runs 11 residues. The CDR3 reads CASSKLNTIYF. DNA of the CDR3: TGTGCCAGCAGCAAATTAAACACCATATATTTT.

This clonotype was counted ten times or more. This beta chain lies outside the target of a library built for alpha chains; its clone size means little. The chain is built from TRBV20-1 and TRBJ2-3; 11 bases map to TRBD2. This CDR3 is built from 16 residues. The trim removed 3 bases at V and 2 bases at J, leaving 7 bases unmatched. Germline V gene sequence: CDR1 DFQATT, CDR2 SNEGSKA (reference sequence). The CDR3 DNA follows: TGCAGTGCTAGTGGGGGACTAGCGGAGCACACAGATACGCAGTATTTT. Translation: CSASGGLAEHTDTQYF.

This clonotype showed up many times. A library prepared for alpha chains yielded this beta chain as an off-target read; its size is of little meaning. The V call is TRBV27, the J call TRBJ2-1; 11 bases fit TRBD2. The CDR3 is 17 residues long. V lost 5 bases and J lost 11; bases outside the gene matches: 17. Germline V gene data show CDR1 as MNHEY and CDR2 as SMNVEV (reference sequence). CDR3 bases: TGTGCCAGCAGTCTGATCTCGCGACGGACTAGCGGGTCTAAGCAGTTCTTC. Residues: CASSLISRRTSGSKQFF.

This clonotype was counted many times. Within a library made for alpha chains, this beta chain is off target, and its count is uninformative. The chain carries TRBV10-3 and TRBJ2-1; the match to TRBD2 covers 7 bases. CDR1 ENHRY and CDR2 SYGVKD come from the germline V gene. This CDR3 contains 14 residues. Trimming took 4 bases from V and 5 from J; bases not matched to a gene: 5. CDR3 amino acids: CAISAKGRDNEQFF. For the CDR3, the DNA is TGTGCCATCAGTGCGAAAGGGAGGGACAATGAGCAGTTCTTC.

In this sample, this clonotype is medium-sized (0.01 to 0.1%). The library was built for alpha chains, so this beta chain is an off-target read and its size means little. V and J are TRBV12-3 or TRBV12-4 and TRBJ2-1, with TRBD1 matching over 10 bases. CDR3 length: 16 residues. With V trimmed by 5 bases and J by 4 bases, 8 bases remained unmatched. This CDR3 is CASSGEDRGLYNEQFF. CDR3 DNA sequence: TGTGCCAGCAGTGGAGAAGACAGGGGGCTTTACAATGAGCAGTTCTTC.

A word on this clonotype: This beta chain lies outside the target of a library built for alpha chains; its clone size means little. The V gene is TRBV6-5, the J gene TRBJ1-2; D not resolved. The V end was cut by 10 bases, the J end by 8 bases, with 23 bases between. This CDR3 spans 14 amino acids. Germline CDR1 MNHEY, CDR2 SVGAGI. The DNA for the CDR3 is TGTGCCACCCTTGGTCACCCCACCTCTGACGGCTACACCTTC. It encodes CATLGHPTSDGYTF.

This clonotype was counted ten times or more. This beta chain came through as a stray read in a library set up for alpha chains, and its size says little. CDR3 coding DNA: TGCAGTGCTAGCCCCGAAGGGACCCGCTACGAGCAGTACGTC. This codes for CSASPEGTRYEQYV. The V and J genes are TRBV20-1 and TRBJ2-7; D may correspond to TRBD1 or TRBD2 (5 bases each). This CDR3 comprises 14 residues. Trimming took 3 bases from V and 3 from J, leaving 15 bases between them. The germline V gene has CDR1 DFQATT and CDR2 SNEGSKA (reference sequence).

This clonotype was found many times. This beta chain is an unintended read in a library built for alpha chains; its size means little. V usage is TRBV7-9 and J usage is TRBJ1-1, with D hard to call. The CDR3 totals 16 residues. Germline values: CDR1 SEHNR, CDR2 FQNEAQ (reference sequence). Trimming took off 1 base at V and 5 bases at J, with 17 bases between the two ends. Written as DNA, the CDR3 is TGTGCCAGCAGCTTAGTTCCCCGGGTCTCATTGACTGAAGCTTTCTTT. As protein: CASSLVPRVSLTEAFF.

This clonotype was recorded many times. Found in a library prepared for alpha chains, this beta chain is an off-target read, and its abundance has little meaning. The genes are TRBV23-1 and TRBJ2-1; D not certain. TRBV23-1 is treated as an ORF (open reading frame) with a function not yet certain. This CDR3 is built from 11 residues. Trimming shortened V by 3 bases and J by 14 bases, and 11 bases separated the two germline ends. In DNA, the CDR3 is TGCGCCAGCAGTCAGGCAGCAGAGGAGTTCTTC. It specifies CASSQAAEEFF.

Judged by abundance, this clonotype is medium-sized. This beta chain was picked up by a library intended for alpha chains and is off target, so its count carries little meaning. This chain links TRBV27 with TRBJ1-6; the match to TRBD1 covers 9 bases. Germline trimming cut 6 bases from V and 7 bases from J; bases unmatched to any gene: 4. The germline gives CDR1 MNHEY, CDR2 SMNVEV (reference sequence). The CDR3 loop spans 14 amino acids. CDR3 in DNA: TGTGCCAGCAGCCGGACAGGGGAAAATTCACCCCTCCACTTT. The encoded protein is CASSRTGENSPLHF.

This clonotype was observed at least ten times. This beta chain is an off-target read within a library intended for alpha chains, so its frequency means little. The chain links TRBV12-3 or TRBV12-4 to TRBJ2-1; D is unresolved. This CDR3 is built from 14 residues. The V gene lost 8 bases and the J gene lost 0 bases, with 11 bases spanning the gap. The CDR3 DNA reads TGTGCCAGCTGTATGCCCAGCTCCTACAATGAGCAGTTCTTC. Translating gives CASCMPSSYNEQFF.

In its sample, this clonotype was seen many times. A library prepared for alpha chains yielded this beta chain as an off-target read; its size is of little meaning. The V and J genes are TRBV12-5 and TRBJ2-3, with D possibly matching TRBD1 (5 bases). The ends were cut back, 6 bases at V and 1 base at J, with 17 bases in the middle. The CDR3 extends over 16 amino acids. Germline loops: CDR1 LGHNT, CDR2 FRNRAP. DNA of the CDR3: TGTGCTAGTGGCACCAGGGTATTCGAACGCACAGATACGCAGTATTTT. This encodes CASGTRVFERTDTQYF. The full variable domain, with the rest looked up from reference TRBV12-5 and TRBJ2-3, is DARVTQTPRHKVTEMGQEVTMRCQPILGHNTVFWYRQTMMQGLELLAYFRNRAPLDDSGMPKDRFSAEMPDATLATLKIQPSEPRDSAVYFCASGTRVFERTDTQYFGPGTRLTVL.

At least ten counts were recorded for this clonotype. This beta chain slipped into a library made for alpha chains as a stray read, so its size is not meaningful. This chain joins TRBV20-1 and TRBJ1-2, with TRBD1 as a possible D gene (6 bases). Looked up from germline, CDR1 is DFQATT and CDR2 is SNEGSKA (reference sequence). The CDR3 is made up of 13 amino acids. The germline V and J ends were trimmed by 5 bases and 1 base, with 11 bases remaining between them. In DNA form, the CDR3 reads TGCAGTGCTTATAGGACAGTTAACTATGGCTACACCTTC. Translated: CSAYRTVNYGYTF.

This clonotype was recorded at least ten times. As an off-target read in a library built for alpha chains, this beta chain has a frequency of little significance. The gene calls are TRBV18 and TRBJ1-6, with D perhaps TRBD1 (6 bases). The germline CDR1 and CDR2 sequences are KGHSH and LQKENI. V was clipped by 4 bases and J by 18 bases, with 19 bases between them. CDR3 length equals 13 residues. The CDR3 DNA is TGTGCCAGCTCACGAGAGAGTGGGGGCACAGACCACTTT. This codes for CASSRESGGTDHF.

This clonotype has ten or more counts. A library made for alpha chains picked up this beta chain off target, so its size means little. J is TRBJ2-7 and V is TRBV14; possibly TRBD1 or TRBD2 for D (5 bases each). This CDR3 has 13 amino acids. V was clipped by 3 bases and J by 5 bases, with 11 bases between them. CDR1 is SGHDN and CDR2 is FVKESK in the germline V gene. The CDR3 region is CASSHYRRDEQYF. As DNA, the CDR3 is TGTGCCAGCAGCCATTACAGGCGGGACGAGCAGTACTTC.

As regards this clonotype: The library was built for alpha chains, so this beta chain is an off-target read and its size means little. The chain recombines TRBV25-1 with TRBJ2-2; weak D call: TRBD1 (5 bases). Trimming left V 2 bases short and J 4 bases short, with 14 bases between. Germline V gene data show CDR1 as MGHDK and CDR2 as SYGVNS. The CDR3 is made up of 16 amino acids. CDR3 nucleotides: TGTGCCAGCAGTGAAACTTCAGGGTGGGGCACCGGGGAGCTGTTTTTT. It yields the protein CASSETSGWGTGELFF.

Details on this clonotype: The library was built for alpha chains, so this beta chain is an off-target read and its size means little. The V gene is TRBV20-1, the J gene TRBJ1-1; 9 nucleotides match TRBD1. CDR3 length: 16 amino acids. The trim removed 1 base at V and 12 bases at J, leaving 18 bases unmatched. Germline CDR1 DFQATT, CDR2 SNEGSKA (reference sequence). The CDR3 here is CSARVPIPGQGTVSFF. CDR3 coding DNA: TGCAGTGCTAGAGTCCCGATTCCGGGACAGGGAACTGTATCTTTCTTT.

This clonotype has a single count. The junction does not match germline at one end; this may be a read error. For a library built for alpha chains, this beta chain is a stray read; little rests on its size. This chain uses TRBV24-1 with TRBJ1-1, with D possibly TRBD1 on 6 matching bases. Germline V CDR1 and CDR2: KGHDR, SFDVKD. This CDR3 has 13 amino acids. CDR3 amino acids: CTTSARGYTEAFF. CDR3 nucleotides: TGTACCACTAGCGCTAGGGGGTACACTGAAGCTTTCTTT.

This clonotype has a count of ten or more. This beta chain lies outside the target of a library built for alpha chains; its clone size means little. The chain couples TRBV3-1 to TRBJ1-6; D is uncertain. The germline V gene has CDR1 LGHDT and CDR2 YNNKEL (reference sequence). The CDR3 extends over 16 amino acids. V dropped 1 base and J dropped 5 bases, with 12 bases sitting between them. This chain's CDR3 is CASSQGLGANNSPLHF. CDR3 nucleotides: TGTGCCAGCAGCCAAGGCTTAGGTGCTAATAATTCACCCCTCCACTTT.

This clonotype has at least ten counts. Within a library made for alpha chains, this beta chain is off target, and its count is uninformative. The chain uses TRBV5-4 and TRBJ2-1; unclear D gene. The germline gives CDR1 SGHNT, CDR2 YYREEE (reference sequence). Trimming shortened V by 1 base and J by 8 bases, and 10 bases separated the two germline ends. The CDR3 totals 13 residues. The CDR3 DNA is TGTGCCAGCAGCTTGTTTTGGCTAGATGAGCAGTTCTTC. Protein product: CASSLFWLDEQFF.

This clonotype was recorded at least ten times. Found in a library prepared for alpha chains, this beta chain is an off-target read, and its abundance has little meaning. The chain links TRBV12-3 or TRBV12-4 to TRBJ1-2; D may be TRBD1 (5 bases). The CDR3 contains 13 residues. V was trimmed by 3 bases and J by 3 bases, leaving 8 bases between them. The CDR3 reads CASSLSRDYGYTF. Here the CDR3 DNA reads TGTGCCAGCAGTTTGAGCAGGGACTATGGCTACACCTTC.

The sample holds many counts of this clonotype. Since the library was made to target alpha chains, this beta chain is a stray read and its abundance is not meaningful. The J gene is TRBJ1-5, the V gene TRBV6-1; no clear D gene. Germline V lookup: CDR1 MNHNS, CDR2 SASEGT. The CDR3 covers 14 residues. V lost 5 bases, J lost 1 base, and 9 bases lay in between. The CDR3 protein is CASSIGWSNQPQHF. The CDR3, as DNA: TGTGCCAGCAGTATAGGGTGGAGCAATCAGCCCCAGCATTTT.

This clonotype is judged medium-sized. A library prepared for alpha chains yielded this beta chain as an off-target read; its size is of little meaning. This chain links TRBV2 with TRBJ1-6; D is perhaps TRBD1 (6 bases). Germline lookup yields CDR1 SNHLY and CDR2 FYNNEI. Trimming removed 5 bases from V and 7 bases from J, with 12 bases in between. The CDR3 has 14 residues. The DNA of the CDR3 is TGTGCCAGCAGTCAACAGGGTCTCAATTCACCCCTCCACTTT. It specifies CASSQQGLNSPLHF.

This clonotype was recorded many times. The library was designed around alpha chains, so this beta chain is a stray read whose abundance carries little weight. The gene calls are TRBV7-9 and TRBJ2-5; D is ambiguous. The CDR3 runs 11 residues. CDR1 is SEHNR and CDR2 is FQNEAQ in the germline V gene (reference sequence). V lost 5 bases and J 2 bases, leaving 3 bases between the germline ends. This CDR3 is CASSPQETQYF. The CDR3 DNA is TGTGCCAGCAGCCCTCAAGAGACCCAGTACTTC.